This T cell receptor (beta chain) derives from a study of cytomegalovirus exposure and HLA in healthy donors. The germline V gene encodes CDR1 GTSNPN and CDR2 SVGIG (reference sequence). With 7 bases clipped from V and 9 bases from J, the junction kept 7 bases outside the gene matches. The CDR3 length is 12 residues. Primers for the PCR totalled 60 Vbeta and 13 Jbeta. Assay: immunoSEQ multiplex PCR; the TCRdb copy retains only in-frame clones and omits some. Counted here are about 180,000 clones, about 79% occurring once; the ten biggest clones make up around 1.6%. Study observations and caveats: In a later analysis, DRB1 alleles had the most associated TCRs; HLA-C alleles the fewest. Several top significant clusters appeared, in a later analysis, to be linked to common viral pathogens. HLA alleles were associated with around 17,000 TCR beta sequences in a later analysis at 0.05 false discovery rate. Per a prior analysis, the majority of TCR beta V segments were productive roughly 90% or roughly 30% of the time.

A few counts support this clone. Its target is not known. Specimen: PBMCs. J is TRBJ2-1 and V is TRBV30; 9 positions match TRBD1. The TCR originated in a man aged 18-30 years in good health and CMV-seronegative. CDR3 amino acids: CALDRGEVEQFF. DNA for the CDR3: TGTGCCTTGGACAGGGGAGAGGTTGAGCAGTTCTTC.